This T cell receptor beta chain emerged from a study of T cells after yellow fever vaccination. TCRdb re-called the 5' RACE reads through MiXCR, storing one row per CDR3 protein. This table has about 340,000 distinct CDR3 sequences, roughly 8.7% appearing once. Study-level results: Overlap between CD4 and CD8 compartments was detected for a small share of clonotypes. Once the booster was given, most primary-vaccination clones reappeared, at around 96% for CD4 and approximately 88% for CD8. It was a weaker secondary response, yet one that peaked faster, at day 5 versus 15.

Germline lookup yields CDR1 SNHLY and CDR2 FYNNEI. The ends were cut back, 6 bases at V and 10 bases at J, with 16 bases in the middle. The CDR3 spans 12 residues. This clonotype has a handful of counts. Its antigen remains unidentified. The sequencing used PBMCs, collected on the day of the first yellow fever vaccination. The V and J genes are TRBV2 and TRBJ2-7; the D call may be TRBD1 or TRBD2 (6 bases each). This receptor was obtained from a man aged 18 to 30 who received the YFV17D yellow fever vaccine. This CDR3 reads CASRGEGEEQYF. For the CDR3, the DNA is TGTGCCAGCAGAGGAGAGGGGGAGGAACAGTACTTC.